The 22 T cell receptor beta chains in this list originate from one sample, sequenced in a study of T cells in Graves' hyperthyroidism and ophthalmopathy. Authors of the study amplified TCR beta CDR3 regions from RNA transcripts. The TCR CDR3 first-round RT-PCR relied on the HTBI primer set. TCRdb reprocessed the multiplex PCR reads with MiXCR, giving one entry per CDR3 protein. Altogether around 200,000 distinct CDR3 sequences are present, 15% to 20% being singletons, with the ten largest covering 29%. The sequencing input was blood. These receptors were obtained from a woman aged 50 to 60 with Graves' hyperthyroidism.

This clonotype was counted many times. The CDR3 nucleotides are TGCAGCGTTGCCGAGCAGGGGGTTTGGTCTAATGAAAAACTGTTTTTT. The encoded protein is CSVAEQGVWSNEKLFF. The genes are TRBV29-1 and TRBJ1-4, with 7 bases identical to TRBD1. Trimming cost V 4 bases and J 3 bases; bases outside gene matches: 11. Germline CDR1 reads SQVTM; CDR2 reads ANQGSEA. CDR3 length equals 16 residues.

In its sample, this clonotype was seen a few times. The V and J genes are TRBV7-9 and TRBJ1-4; 9 positions match TRBD1. Unmatched junction bases numbered 5, after V lost 5 bases and J lost 7 bases. CDR1 is SEHNR, CDR2 FQNEAQ, per germline (reference sequence). The CDR3 sequence is 14 residues long. The DNA of the CDR3 is TGTGCCAGCAGCCACGGGACAGGGTCTGAAAAACTGTTTTTT. It is translated as CASSHGTGSEKLFF.

This clonotype was seen ten or more times. This chain links TRBV2 with TRBJ2-7, with 7 bases lining up with TRBD2. This CDR3 region has 13 residues. The junction had 6 bases not matched to a gene; V was cut back by 5 bases and J by 5 bases. CDR1 SNHLY and CDR2 FYNNEI come from the germline V gene. The DNA of the CDR3 is TGTGCCAGCAGTCAGGCGGGGGTTAACGAGCAGTACTTC. Its protein is CASSQAGVNEQYF.

This clonotype was counted ten times or more. Here the CDR3 reads CASRTDNLLGELFF. In nucleotides, the CDR3 is TGTGCCAGCAGGACGGACAATCTTTTAGGGGAGCTGTTTTTT. V is TRBV7-3 and J is TRBJ2-2, with a weak D call TRBD1 (5 bases). The CDR3 runs 14 residues. V was trimmed by 6 bases and J by 8 bases, leaving 16 bases between them. CDR1 is SGHTA, CDR2 FQGTGA, per germline. Together with reference TRBV7-3 and TRBJ2-2, the CDR3 gives the full variable domain: GAGVSQTPSNKVTEKGKYVELRCDPISGHTALYWYRQSLGQGPEFLIYFQGTGAADDSGLPNDRFFAVRPEGSVSTLKIQRTERGDSAVYLCASRTDNLLGELFFGEGSRLTVL.

This clonotype was detected ten times or more. V usage is TRBV28 and J usage is TRBJ2-2, with D hard to call. The germline V gene has CDR1 MDHEN and CDR2 SYDVKM. The CDR3 runs to 15 residues. Trimming stripped 3 bases from V and 0 bases from J, with 8 bases between. The CDR3 is CASSLLTANTGELFF. The CDR3 nucleotides are TGTGCCAGCAGTTTGCTCACAGCGAACACCGGGGAGCTGTTTTTT.

This clonotype was counted at least ten times. The gene calls are TRBV7-2 and TRBJ2-4; 7 bases are shared with TRBD2. After removal of 1 base from V and 6 bases from J, the junction contained 3 bases not matched to a gene. The CDR3 runs to 14 residues. Germline CDR1 reads SGHTA; CDR2 reads FQGNSA. The chain's CDR3 is CASSLVVAGNIQYF. The CDR3 bases are TGTGCCAGCAGCTTAGTGGTAGCGGGAAACATTCAGTACTTC.

This clonotype was found many times. This chain joins TRBV5-8 and TRBJ2-5, with a possible D match to TRBD1 (6 bases). Germline CDR1 SGHTS, CDR2 YDEGEE. The CDR3 totals 11 residues. The V gene lost 5 bases and the J gene lost 9 bases, with 11 bases spanning the gap. CDR3 coding DNA: TGTGCCAGCAGTTTGACAGGCGCCCAGTACTTC. Translated: CASSLTGAQYF.

The chain carries TRBV28 and TRBJ1-1; no definite D call. This CDR3 has 15 amino acids. CDR1 and CDR2 (germline): MDHEN, SYDVKM. Between the trimmed V and J ends, which lost 5 bases and 0 bases, there was a span of 13 bases. The CDR3 spells CASSNTKTLNTEAFF. CDR3 bases: TGTGCCAGCAGTAACACTAAGACACTGAACACTGAAGCTTTCTTT.

This clonotype was seen at least ten times. V gene TRBV28 combines with J gene TRBJ1-1; D might be TRBD1 (6 bases). Deletions cut 4 bases from V and 5 bases from J, with 11 bases between. The CDR3 contains 13 residues. Per germline, CDR1 MDHEN and CDR2 SYDVKM. The CDR3 DNA is TGTGCCAGCAGTTCGGGACACCAGACTGAAGCTTTCTTT. It translates to CASSSGHQTEAFF.

In this sample, this clonotype turned up many times. This chain links TRBV20-1 with TRBJ1-2, with 8 bases matching TRBD1. In germline, CDR1 is DFQATT, CDR2 SNEGSKA (reference sequence). CDR3 length: 14 amino acids. The V gene end was trimmed by 5 bases and the J gene end by 0 bases; junction bases not matched to a gene: 5. Here the CDR3 DNA reads TGCAGTGCTGGACAGGGCGCCTCTAACTATGGCTACACCTTC. It yields the protein CSAGQGASNYGYTF.

At least ten counts were recorded for this clonotype. The chain has TRBV11-2 and TRBJ2-1; D assignment may be TRBD1 or TRBD2 (5 bases each). Trimming removed 4 bases from V and 0 bases from J, with 13 bases in between. The V gene's germline CDR1 is SGHAT and CDR2 FQNNGV. CDR3 length equals 16 residues. CDR3 amino acids: CASSSRGLSSYNEQFF. CDR3 nucleotides: TGTGCCAGCAGCTCCCGGGGCTTGAGCTCCTACAATGAGCAGTTCTTC. The full variable domain, completed using reference TRBV11-2 and TRBJ2-1, is EAGVAQSPRYKIIEKRQSVAFWCNPISGHATLYWYQQILGQGPKLLIQFQNNGVVDDSQLPKDRFSAERLKGVDSTLKIQPAKLEDSAVYLCASSSRGLSSYNEQFFGPGTRLTVL.

This clonotype was picked up many times. The chain recombines TRBV6-1 with TRBJ1-1; 8 nucleotides line up with TRBD1. There are 16 residues in the CDR3. With 7 bases clipped from V and 2 bases from J, the junction kept 12 bases outside the gene matches. Germline V CDR1 and CDR2: MNHNS, SASEGT. The CDR3 region has the DNA TGTGCCAGCACTAAGGACAGGGTAGATCTAAACACTGAAGCTTTCTTT. This gives the protein CASTKDRVDLNTEAFF.

This clonotype was observed many times. The chain employs TRBV6-1 and TRBJ1-5; D remains unclear. Deletions cut 6 bases from V and 2 bases from J, with 20 bases between. The length of the CDR3 is 17 residues. CDR1 and CDR2 (germline): MNHNS, SASEGT. The CDR3 region has the DNA TGTGCCAGCAGCCTCAACTTGGTGGAGTCAGGCAATCAGCCCCAGCATTTT. Translation gives CASSLNLVESGNQPQHF.

Ten or more counts support this clonotype. The rearrangement uses TRBV6-1 and TRBJ2-7; D is undetermined. V was pared by 5 bases and J by 0 bases, with 11 bases between. The CDR3 has 14 residues. CDR1 and CDR2 (germline): MNHNS, SASEGT. The CDR3 region has the DNA TGTGCCAGCAGTTTAAAGTCAACCTCCTACGAGCAGTACTTC. Translation gives CASSLKSTSYEQYF.

The V and J genes are TRBV28 and TRBJ2-1; D is perhaps TRBD2 (6 bases). Deletions cut 3 bases from V and 5 bases from J, with 11 bases between. The CDR3 covers 14 residues. Germline lookup yields CDR1 MDHEN and CDR2 SYDVKM. The CDR3 DNA reads TGTGCCAGCAGTTTGTTAGCGGCCCACAATGAGCAGTTCTTC. Its translation is CASSLLAAHNEQFF.

This clonotype was seen ten or more times. V usage is TRBV11-2 and J usage is TRBJ1-1; possibly TRBD1 for D (6 bases). The CDR3 is 17 residues long. The germline CDR1 and CDR2 sequences are SGHAT and FQNNGV. Trimming left V 5 bases short and J 0 bases short, with 19 bases between. The CDR3 protein is CASSQNNKGQLNTEAFF. The CDR3 coding sequence is TGTGCCAGCAGCCAAAACAACAAGGGACAATTGAACACTGAAGCTTTCTTT.

The sample holds many counts of this clonotype. The chain couples TRBV5-1 to TRBJ1-1, with D unresolved. The CDR3 covers 16 residues. CDR1 SGHRS and CDR2 YFSETQ come from the germline V gene. V dropped 4 bases and J dropped 0 bases, with 16 bases sitting between them. The CDR3 reads CASSPSHETLNTEAFF. The CDR3 DNA reads as TGCGCCAGCAGCCCGAGCCACGAGACTTTGAACACTGAAGCTTTCTTT.

Ten or more counts support this clonotype. The rearrangement links TRBV2 to TRBJ2-3; 11 bases agree with TRBD2. This CDR3 comprises 16 residues. Germline loops: CDR1 SNHLY, CDR2 FYNNEI. J was trimmed by 1 base and V by 6 bases; bases with no gene match: 6. CDR3 nucleotides: TGTGCCAGCAGGCCCGCTAGCGGGGGGCGCACAGATACGCAGTATTTT. Translation gives CASRPASGGRTDTQYF.

Concerning this clonotype: A much larger clone lies a single base off, so this may be a read error. The chain is built from TRBV7-9 and TRBJ1-2; D is unresolved. This CDR3 is 15 amino acids long. CDR1 is SEHNR, CDR2 FQNEAQ, per germline (reference sequence). This CDR3 is CASSNLGTVNYGCTF. CDR3 coding DNA: TGTGCCAGCAGCAATTTGGGCACGGTTAACTATGGCTGCACCTTC.

This clonotype was detected many times. This chain joins TRBV20-1 and TRBJ1-1; D is possibly TRBD1 (5 bases). In germline, CDR1 is DFQATT, CDR2 SNEGSKA (reference sequence). CDR3 length equals 13 residues. V lost 0 bases and J 5 bases, leaving 10 bases between the germline ends. The CDR3 DNA is TGCAGTGCTAGAGATGACAGAAGGACTGAAGCTTTCTTT. Protein: CSARDDRRTEAFF.

This clonotype was counted at least ten times. The chain couples TRBV15 to TRBJ2-3; D remains ambiguous. The CDR3 totals 15 residues. V was shortened by 0 bases and J by 2 bases, with 9 bases between the two germline ends. From germline, CDR1 is LNHNV and CDR2 YYDKDF (reference sequence). The CDR3 coding sequence is TGTGCCACCAGCAGAGATGCGCGTGCCACAGATACGCAGTATTTT. It codes for CATSRDARATDTQYF.

This rearrangement joins TRBV12-3 or TRBV12-4 to TRBJ2-1; the D is unclear. The ends were cut back, 5 bases at V and 3 bases at J, with 11 bases in the middle. This CDR3 has 14 residues. In nucleotides, the CDR3 is TGTGCCAGCAGTCCTTCCCAATTCTACAATGAGCAGTTCTTC. Its protein is CASSPSQFYNEQFF.